The rows below give T cell receptor beta chains drawn from one sample of a study of blood T cells in healthy people across ages. TCRdb reanalysed the 5' RACE reads using MiXCR and keeps one entry per CDR3 protein. The profile shows 850,000 or so distinct CDR3 sequences, roughly 26% of them singletons. Material: blood. Receptors were obtained from a woman at least 80 years old in good health. Each CDR3 is given with its conserved first and last residue.

TRBV6-5 CASSYNWEASSAFF
TRBV14 CASSQDLSYGYTF
TRBV7-2 CASSRRGTGTEAFF
TRBV5-5 CASTSKRGQETQYF
TRBV6-4 CASSQMGSVGVRNQPQHF
TRBV5-1 CASRSWGAQSPLHF
TRBV6-6 CASSYFPDRDDGYTF
TRBV7-2 CASSSGIIYGYTF
TRBV20-1 CSARGQTQRPEAFF
TRBV20-1 CSATVQGETQYF
TRBV20-1 CSARDLSSYNEQFF
TRBV18 CASSPGTGRADTQYF
TRBV12-3/TRBV12-4 CASSSWGTNSGNTIYF
TRBV20-1 CSARGTPTGTYNSPLHF
TRBV5-1 CASSYGPQGPTMNTEAFF
TRBV7-2 CASSPDFTSPLHF
TRBV7-2 CASSSGLAGGPGELFF
TRBV20-1 CSARRRGGTGANVLTF
TRBV11-3 CASSLDLGLLAGTSYNEQFF